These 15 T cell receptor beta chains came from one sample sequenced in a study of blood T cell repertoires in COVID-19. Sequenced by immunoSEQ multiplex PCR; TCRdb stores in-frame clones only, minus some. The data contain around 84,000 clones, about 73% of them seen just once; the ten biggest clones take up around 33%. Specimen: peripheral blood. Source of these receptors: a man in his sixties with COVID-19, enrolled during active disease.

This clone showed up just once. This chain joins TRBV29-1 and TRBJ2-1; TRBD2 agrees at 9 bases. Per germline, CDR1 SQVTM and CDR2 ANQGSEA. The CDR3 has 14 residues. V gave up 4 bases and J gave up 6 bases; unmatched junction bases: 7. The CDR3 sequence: CSVGYGTSRNEQFF. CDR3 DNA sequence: TGCAGCGTTGGCTATGGGACTAGCCGCAATGAGCAGTTCTTC.

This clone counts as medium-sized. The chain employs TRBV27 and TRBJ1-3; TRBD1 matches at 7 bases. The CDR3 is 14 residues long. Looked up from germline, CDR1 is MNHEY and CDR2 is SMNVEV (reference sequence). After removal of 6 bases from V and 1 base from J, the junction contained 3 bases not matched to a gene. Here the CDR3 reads CASRVQGSGNTIYF. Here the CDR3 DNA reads TGTGCCAGCAGGGTACAGGGGTCTGGAAACACCATATATTTT.

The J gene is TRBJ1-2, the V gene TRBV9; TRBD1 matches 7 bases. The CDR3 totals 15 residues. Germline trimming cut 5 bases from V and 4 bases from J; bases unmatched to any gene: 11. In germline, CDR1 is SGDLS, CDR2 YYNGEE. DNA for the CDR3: TGTGCCAGCAGGCCCCCGGGACAGACGATCTATGGCTACACCTTC. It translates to CASRPPGQTIYGYTF.

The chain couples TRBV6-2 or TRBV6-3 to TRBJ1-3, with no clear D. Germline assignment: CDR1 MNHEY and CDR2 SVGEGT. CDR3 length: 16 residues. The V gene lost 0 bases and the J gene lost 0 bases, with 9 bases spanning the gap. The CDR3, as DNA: TGTGCCAGCAGTTACTCGGAGGCCTCCTCTGGAAACACCATATATTTT. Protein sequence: CASSYSEASSGNTIYF.

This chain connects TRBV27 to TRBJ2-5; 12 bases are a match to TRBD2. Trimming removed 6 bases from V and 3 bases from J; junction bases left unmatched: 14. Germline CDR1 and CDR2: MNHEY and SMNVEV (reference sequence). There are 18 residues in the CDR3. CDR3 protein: CASRKAGLAGGREETQYF. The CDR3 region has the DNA TGTGCCAGCAGGAAGGCGGGGCTAGCGGGAGGGAGAGAAGAGACCCAGTACTTC.

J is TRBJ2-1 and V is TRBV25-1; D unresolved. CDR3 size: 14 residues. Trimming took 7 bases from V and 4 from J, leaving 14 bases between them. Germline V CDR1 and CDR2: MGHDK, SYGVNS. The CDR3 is CASTGGAKYNEQFF. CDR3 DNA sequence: TGTGCCAGCACCGGCGGAGCTAAGTACAATGAGCAGTTCTTC.

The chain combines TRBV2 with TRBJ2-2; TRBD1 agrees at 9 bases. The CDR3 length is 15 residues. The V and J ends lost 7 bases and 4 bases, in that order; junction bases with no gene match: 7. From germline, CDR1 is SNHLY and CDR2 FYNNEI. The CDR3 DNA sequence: TGTGCCAGCACTACAGGGGGCCCGGGCACCGGGGAGCTGTTTTTT. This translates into CASTTGGPGTGELFF.

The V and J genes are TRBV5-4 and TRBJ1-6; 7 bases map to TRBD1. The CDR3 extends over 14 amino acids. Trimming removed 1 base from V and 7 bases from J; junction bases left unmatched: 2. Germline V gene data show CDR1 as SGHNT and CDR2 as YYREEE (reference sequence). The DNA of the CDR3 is TGTGCCAGCAGCTTGCAGGGGGAGAATTCACCCCTCCACTTT. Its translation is CASSLQGENSPLHF. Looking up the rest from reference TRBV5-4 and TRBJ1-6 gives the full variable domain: ETGVTQSPTHLIKTRGQQVTLRCSSQSGHNTVSWYQQALGQGPQFIFQYYREEENGRGNFPPRFSGLQFPNYSSELNVNALELDDSALYLCASSLQGENSPLHFGNGTRLTVT.

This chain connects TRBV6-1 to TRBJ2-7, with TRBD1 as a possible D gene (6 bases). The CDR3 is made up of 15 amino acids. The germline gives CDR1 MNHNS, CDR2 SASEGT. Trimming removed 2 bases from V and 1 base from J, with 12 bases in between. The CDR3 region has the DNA TGTGCCAGCAGTGAAACAGGGTGGGGATCCTACGAGCAGTACTTC. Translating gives CASSETGWGSYEQYF.

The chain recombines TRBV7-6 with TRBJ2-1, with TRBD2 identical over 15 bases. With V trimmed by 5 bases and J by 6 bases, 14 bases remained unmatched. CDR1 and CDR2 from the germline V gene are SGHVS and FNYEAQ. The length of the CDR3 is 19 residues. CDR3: CASSLRGLAGGLISNEQFF. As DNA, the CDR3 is TGTGCCAGCAGCCTGAGGGGACTAGCGGGAGGACTTATAAGCAATGAGCAGTTCTTC.

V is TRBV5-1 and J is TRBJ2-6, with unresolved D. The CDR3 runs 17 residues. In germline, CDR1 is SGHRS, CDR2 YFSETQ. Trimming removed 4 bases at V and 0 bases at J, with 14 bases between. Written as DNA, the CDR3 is TGCGCCAGCAGCCTGGGCCTCACAGTCTCTGGGGCCAACGTCCTGACTTTC. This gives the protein CASSLGLTVSGANVLTF.

As DNA, the CDR3 is TGCAGTGCTAGTCGTACCGGGGAGCTGTTTTTT. It translates to CSASRTGELFF. V and J are TRBV20-1 and TRBJ2-2, with unresolved D. Germline CDR1 reads DFQATT; CDR2 reads SNEGSKA (reference sequence). Trimming took 3 bases from V and 5 from J, leaving 4 bases between them. This CDR3 region has 11 residues.

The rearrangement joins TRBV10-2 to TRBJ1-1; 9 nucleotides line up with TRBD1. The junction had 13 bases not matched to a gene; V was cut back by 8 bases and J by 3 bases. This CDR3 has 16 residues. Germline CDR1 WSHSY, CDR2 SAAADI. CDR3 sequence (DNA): TGCGCCAGCCGGCCCCGTCCGACAGGGGGGGACACTGAAGCTTTCTTT. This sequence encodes CASRPRPTGGDTEAFF.

The CDR3 coding sequence is TGTGCCAGCAGCACCCGACAGGGGGCAGTCTATGGCTACACCTTC. It codes for CASSTRQGAVYGYTF. This chain joins TRBV7-2 and TRBJ1-2; 10 nucleotides align to TRBD1. The CDR3 consists of 15 residues. V was pared by 5 bases and J by 4 bases, with 7 bases of the junction left unmatched. The germline V gene encodes CDR1 SGHTA and CDR2 FQGNSA.

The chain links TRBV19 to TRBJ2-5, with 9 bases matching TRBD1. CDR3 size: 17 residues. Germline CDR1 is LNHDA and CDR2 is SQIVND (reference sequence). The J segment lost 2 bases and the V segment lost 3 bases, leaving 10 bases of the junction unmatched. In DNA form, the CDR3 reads TGTGCCAGTAGTATCGTCCCGGGACAGGGAACACAAGAGACCCAGTACTTC. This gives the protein CASSIVPGQGTQETQYF.